A selection of T cell receptor beta chains follows, all from one sample in a study of T cells in Graves' hyperthyroidism and ophthalmopathy. TCRdb used MiXCR to reprocess the multiplex PCR reads, holding one entry per CDR3 protein. The repertoire includes approximately 610,000 distinct CDR3 sequences, about 15% of them detected once, and around 4% sits in the top ten. The specimen sequenced was blood. All receptors come from a woman aged 40 to 50 with Graves' ophthalmopathy. Both conserved end residues are part of each CDR3. A D gene is named only where the DNA matches it firmly. Not every row has a clone size; where given, it reads once, few, many or a size class.

CDR3 length: 16; V gene: TRBV4-2; D gene: TRBD2; J gene: TRBJ2-7; clone size: NA; CDR3 protein: CASSQGAGEGTYEQYF; CDR3 DNA: TGTGCCAGCAGCCAAGGAGCGGGAGAAGGTACCTACGAGCAGTACTTC
CDR3 length: 15; V gene: TRBV12-5; D gene: TRBD1; J gene: TRBJ2-5; clone size: many; CDR3 protein: CASGLGGQYKETQYF; CDR3 DNA: TGTGCTAGTGGTTTGGGGGGACAGTACAAAGAGACCCAGTACTTC
CDR3 length: 13; V gene: TRBV10-3; D gene: NA; J gene: TRBJ2-7; clone size: many; CDR3 protein: CAISEGQPYEQYF; CDR3 DNA: TGTGCCATCAGTGAGGGACAACCCTACGAGCAGTACTTC
CDR3 length: 14; V gene: TRBV5-1; D gene: NA; J gene: TRBJ1-5; clone size: many; CDR3 protein: CASSLVGGNQPQHF; CDR3 DNA: TGTGCCAGCAGTCTAGTGGGAGGGAACCAGCCCCAGCATTTT
CDR3 length: 14; V gene: TRBV4-2; D gene: NA; J gene: TRBJ1-1; clone size: many; CDR3 protein: CASSQSGTYTEAFF; CDR3 DNA: TGTGCCAGCAGCCAATCCGGGACGTACACTGAAGCTTTCTTT
CDR3 length: 11; V gene: TRBV6-1; D gene: NA; J gene: TRBJ2-7; clone size: many; CDR3 protein: CASKGEYEQYF; CDR3 DNA: TGTGCCAGCAAAGGGGAGTACGAGCAGTACTTC
CDR3 length: 17; V gene: TRBV6-5; D gene: TRBD1; J gene: TRBJ2-7; clone size: many; CDR3 protein: CASSYSDPGQGSYEQYF; CDR3 DNA: TGTGCCAGCAGTTACTCTGATCCGGGACAGGGCTCCTACGAGCAGTACTTC
CDR3 length: 14; V gene: TRBV2; D gene: NA; J gene: TRBJ1-1; clone size: few; CDR3 protein: CASSKITANTEAFF; CDR3 DNA: TGTGCCAGCAGTAAAATCACAGCGAACACTGAAGCTTTCTTT
CDR3 length: 14; V gene: TRBV5-1; D gene: NA; J gene: TRBJ2-5; clone size: NA; CDR3 protein: CASRRNTWTETQYF; CDR3 DNA: TGCGCCAGCAGGAGAAACACATGGACAGAGACCCAGTACTTC
CDR3 length: 13; V gene: TRBV28; D gene: NA; J gene: TRBJ1-2; clone size: many; CDR3 protein: CASSLGPNYGYTF; CDR3 DNA: TGTGCCAGCAGTTTGGGCCCTAACTATGGCTACACCTTC
CDR3 length: 14; V gene: TRBV6-5; D gene: NA; J gene: TRBJ2-3; clone size: many; CDR3 protein: CASSFQPSRNTQYF; CDR3 DNA: TGTGCCAGCAGTTTCCAGCCATCCCGAAATACGCAGTATTTT
CDR3 length: 16; V gene: TRBV9; D gene: NA; J gene: TRBJ1-1; clone size: few; CDR3 protein: CASSSPPGPANTEAFF; CDR3 DNA: TGTGCCAGCAGCTCCCCGCCGGGACCTGCAAACACTGAAGCTTTCTTT
CDR3 length: 12; V gene: TRBV30; D gene: NA; J gene: TRBJ1-2; clone size: many; CDR3 protein: CASHPGSYGYTF; CDR3 DNA: TGTGCCTCCCACCCGGGGAGCTATGGCTACACCTTC
CDR3 length: 13; V gene: TRBV12-3/TRBV12-4; D gene: TRBD1; J gene: TRBJ1-2; clone size: once; CDR3 protein: CASSRPGQAGYTF; CDR3 DNA: TGTGCCAGCAGTCGTCCGGGACAGGCAGGCTACACCTTC
CDR3 length: 15; V gene: TRBV28; D gene: NA; J gene: TRBJ2-5; clone size: many; CDR3 protein: CASSLGQGNAETQYF; CDR3 DNA: TGTGCCAGCAGTTTAGGGCAGGGGAATGCGGAGACCCAGTACTTC
CDR3 length: 11; V gene: TRBV6-2/TRBV6-3; D gene: NA; J gene: TRBJ1-1; clone size: many; CDR3 protein: CASSSSHLTFF; CDR3 DNA: TGTGCCAGCAGTTCGTCCCATCTTACTTTCTTT
CDR3 length: 14; V gene: TRBV20-1; D gene: NA; J gene: TRBJ2-7; clone size: many; CDR3 protein: CSALRPRDDYEQYF; CDR3 DNA: TGCAGTGCTCTACGACCCCGCGACGACTACGAGCAGTACTTC
CDR3 length: 13; V gene: TRBV6-2/TRBV6-3; D gene: TRBD1; J gene: TRBJ1-2; clone size: many; CDR3 protein: CASIDRESYGYTF; CDR3 DNA: TGTGCCAGCATCGACAGGGAGAGCTATGGCTACACCTTC
CDR3 length: 18; V gene: TRBV27; D gene: TRBD2; J gene: TRBJ2-3; clone size: NA; CDR3 protein: CAIVLAGESWGSTDTQYF; CDR3 DNA: TGTGCCATCGTTCTAGCGGGAGAGTCTTGGGGTAGCACAGATACGCAGTATTTT
CDR3 length: 13; V gene: TRBV12-3/TRBV12-4; D gene: NA; J gene: TRBJ2-2; clone size: many; CDR3 protein: CASSLEASGELFF; CDR3 DNA: TGTGCCAGCAGTTTAGAGGCGTCAGGGGAGCTGTTTTTT
CDR3 length: 14; V gene: TRBV7-2; D gene: TRBD1; J gene: TRBJ2-5; clone size: NA; CDR3 protein: CASSPTGDQETQYF; CDR3 DNA: TGTGCCAGCAGCCCGACAGGGGATCAAGAGACCCAGTACTTC
CDR3 length: 15; V gene: TRBV12-3/TRBV12-4; D gene: TRBD2; J gene: TRBJ2-7; clone size: many; CDR3 protein: CASRALAGGREEQYF; CDR3 DNA: TGTGCCAGCAGGGCGTTAGCGGGTGGTAGAGAAGAGCAGTACTTC
CDR3 length: 16; V gene: TRBV12-3/TRBV12-4; D gene: TRBD1; J gene: TRBJ2-3; clone size: many; CDR3 protein: CASSQDRGPVTDTQYF; CDR3 DNA: TGTGCCAGCAGCCAGGACAGGGGGCCCGTGACAGATACGCAGTATTTT
CDR3 length: 15; V gene: TRBV29-1; D gene: TRBD1; J gene: TRBJ1-3; clone size: NA; CDR3 protein: CSALPRDRDPNTIYF; CDR3 DNA: TGCAGCGCCTTACCCCGGGACAGGGACCCCAACACCATATATTTT